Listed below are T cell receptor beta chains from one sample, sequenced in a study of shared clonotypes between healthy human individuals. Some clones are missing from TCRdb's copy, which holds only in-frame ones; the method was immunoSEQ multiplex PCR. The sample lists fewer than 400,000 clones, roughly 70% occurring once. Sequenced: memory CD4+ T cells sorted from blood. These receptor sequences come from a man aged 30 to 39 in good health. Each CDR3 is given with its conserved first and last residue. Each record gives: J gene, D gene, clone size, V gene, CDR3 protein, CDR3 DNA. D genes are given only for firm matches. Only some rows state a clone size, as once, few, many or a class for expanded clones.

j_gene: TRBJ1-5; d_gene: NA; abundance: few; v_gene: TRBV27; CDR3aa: CASSKIGSTTNQPQHF; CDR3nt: TGTGCCAGCAGCAAAATCGGGAGCACAACCAATCAGCCCCAGCATTTT
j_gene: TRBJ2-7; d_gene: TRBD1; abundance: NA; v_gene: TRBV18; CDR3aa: CASSKGASSYEQYF; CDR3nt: TGTGCCAGCTCAAAGGGGGCCAGCTCCTACGAGCAGTACTTC
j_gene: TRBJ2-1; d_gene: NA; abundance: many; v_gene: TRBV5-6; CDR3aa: CASTPGPGTVEQFF; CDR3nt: TGTGCCAGCACCCCCGGGCCGGGCACGGTTGAGCAGTTCTTC
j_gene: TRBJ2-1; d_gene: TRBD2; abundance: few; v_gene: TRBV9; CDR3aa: CASSVASSGSIRHEQFF; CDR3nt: TGTGCCAGCAGCGTAGCCTCAAGCGGGAGTATCAGACATGAGCAGTTCTTC
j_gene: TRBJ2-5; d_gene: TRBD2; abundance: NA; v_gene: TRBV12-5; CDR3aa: CASGFAGRGETQYF; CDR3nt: TGTGCTAGTGGTTTCGCGGGGAGGGGTGAGACCCAGTACTTC
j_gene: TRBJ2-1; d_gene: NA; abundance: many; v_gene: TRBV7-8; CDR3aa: CASSQERVRWSQFF; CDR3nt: TGTGCCAGCAGCCAAGAGCGGGTTAGGTGGTCTCAGTTCTTC
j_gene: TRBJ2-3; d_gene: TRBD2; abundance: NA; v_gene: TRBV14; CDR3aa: CASSQFERGSTDTQYF; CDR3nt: TGTGCCAGCAGCCAATTCGAGCGGGGGAGCACAGATACGCAGTATTTT
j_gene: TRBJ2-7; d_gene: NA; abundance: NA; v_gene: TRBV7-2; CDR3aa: CASSPQGFRGVEQYF; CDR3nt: TGTGCCAGCAGCCCACAGGGCTTCCGCGGCGTCGAGCAGTACTTC
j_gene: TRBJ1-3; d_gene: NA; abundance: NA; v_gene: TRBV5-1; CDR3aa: CASSPGAAGNTIYF; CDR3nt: TGCGCCAGCAGCCCGGGGGCAGCTGGAAACACCATATATTTT
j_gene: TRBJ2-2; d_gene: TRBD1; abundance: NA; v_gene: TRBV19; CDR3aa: CASITPTGGMNTGELFF; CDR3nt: TGTGCCAGTATAACACCGACAGGGGGTATGAACACCGGGGAGCTGTTTTTT
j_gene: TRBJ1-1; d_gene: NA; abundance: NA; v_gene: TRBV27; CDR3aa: CASRKNRDTEAFF; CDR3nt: TGTGCCAGCCGAAAGAACAGGGACACTGAAGCTTTCTTT
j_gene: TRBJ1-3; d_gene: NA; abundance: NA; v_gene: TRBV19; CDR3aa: CASSIPRGSGNTIYF; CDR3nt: TGTGCCAGTAGTATTCCCAGGGGCTCTGGAAACACCATATATTTT
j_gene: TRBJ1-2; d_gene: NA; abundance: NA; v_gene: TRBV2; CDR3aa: CASGKPDSSYGYTF; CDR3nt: TGTGCCAGCGGAAAACCTGACAGCAGCTATGGCTACACCTTC
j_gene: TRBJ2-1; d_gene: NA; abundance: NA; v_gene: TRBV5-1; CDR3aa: CASSLQDVNNEQFF; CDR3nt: TGCGCCAGCAGCTTACAGGACGTCAACAATGAGCAGTTCTTC
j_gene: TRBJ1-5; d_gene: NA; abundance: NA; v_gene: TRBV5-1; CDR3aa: CASSWLPGNNQPQHF; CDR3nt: TGCGCCAGCAGCTGGCTTCCAGGTAACAATCAGCCCCAGCATTTT
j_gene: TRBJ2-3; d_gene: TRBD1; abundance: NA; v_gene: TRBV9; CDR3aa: CASASQGVTDTQYF; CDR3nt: TGTGCCAGCGCGTCACAGGGGGTCACAGATACGCAGTATTTT
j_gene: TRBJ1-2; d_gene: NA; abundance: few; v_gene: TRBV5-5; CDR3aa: CASSLAWPADYGYTF; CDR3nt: TGTGCCAGCAGCTTGGCCTGGCCGGCGGACTATGGCTACACCTTC
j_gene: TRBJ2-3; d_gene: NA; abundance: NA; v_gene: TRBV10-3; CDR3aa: CAISEAADTQYF; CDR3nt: TGTGCCATCAGTGAGGCGGCAGATACGCAGTATTTT
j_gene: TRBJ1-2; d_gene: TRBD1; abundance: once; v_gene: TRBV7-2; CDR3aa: CASSPTGGGRMIYGYTF; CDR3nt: TGTGCCAGCAGCCCAACAGGGGGCGGTCGAATGATCTACGGCTACACCTTC
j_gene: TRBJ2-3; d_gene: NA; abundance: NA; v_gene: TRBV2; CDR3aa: CASKGDSFTDTQYF; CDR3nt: TGTGCCAGCAAAGGGGACTCCTTCACAGATACGCAGTATTTT
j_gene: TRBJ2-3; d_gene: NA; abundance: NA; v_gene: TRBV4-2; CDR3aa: CASSQLHDIVGDTQYF; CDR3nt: TGTGCCAGCAGCCAACTGCATGATATAGTCGGGGATACGCAGTATTTT
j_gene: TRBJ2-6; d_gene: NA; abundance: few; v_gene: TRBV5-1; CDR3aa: CASSFLGGTGANVLTF; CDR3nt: TGCGCCAGCAGCTTCTTAGGGGGAACCGGGGCCAACGTCCTGACTTTC
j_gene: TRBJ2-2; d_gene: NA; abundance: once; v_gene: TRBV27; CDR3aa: CASSIRSRTGELFF; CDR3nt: TGTGCCAGCAGTATCCGGTCTCGGACCGGGGAGCTGTTTTTT
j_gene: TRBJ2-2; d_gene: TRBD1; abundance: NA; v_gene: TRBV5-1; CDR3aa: CASSLAGQGTGELFF; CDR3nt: TGCGCCAGCAGCTTGGCGGGACAGGGGACCGGGGAGCTGTTTTTT
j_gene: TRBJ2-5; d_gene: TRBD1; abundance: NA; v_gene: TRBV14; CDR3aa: CASSHLNRGIDQYF; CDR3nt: TGTGCCAGCAGCCATTTGAACAGGGGGATCGACCAGTACTTC
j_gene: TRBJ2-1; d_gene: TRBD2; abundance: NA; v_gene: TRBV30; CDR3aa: CAWSVGTSGRNEQFF; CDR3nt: TGTGCCTGGAGTGTCGGGACTAGCGGCCGCAATGAGCAGTTCTTC
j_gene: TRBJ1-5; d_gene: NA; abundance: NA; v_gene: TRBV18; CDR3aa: CASSPLAGQTSSNQPQHF; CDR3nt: TGTGCCAGCTCACCACTAGCTGGACAGACCTCTAGCAATCAGCCCCAGCATTTT
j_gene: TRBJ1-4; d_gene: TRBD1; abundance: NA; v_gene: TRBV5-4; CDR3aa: CASSDRGTTNEKLFF; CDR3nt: TGTGCCAGCAGCGACAGGGGGACAACTAATGAAAAACTGTTTTTT
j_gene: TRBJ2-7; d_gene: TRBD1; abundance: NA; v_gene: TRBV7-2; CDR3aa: CASSWTGNGEQYF; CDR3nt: TGTGCCAGCAGCTGGACAGGGAATGGCGAGCAGTACTTC
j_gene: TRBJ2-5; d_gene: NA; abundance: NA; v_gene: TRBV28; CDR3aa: CASSLYQETQYF; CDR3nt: TGTGCCAGCAGTTTGTACCAAGAGACCCAGTACTTC
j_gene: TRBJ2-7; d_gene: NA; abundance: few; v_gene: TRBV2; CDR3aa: CASSESPSQGYEQYF; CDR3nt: TGTGCCAGCAGTGAATCCCCCAGTCAGGGATACGAGCAGTACTTC
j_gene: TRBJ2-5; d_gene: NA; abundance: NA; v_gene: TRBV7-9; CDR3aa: CASSWGRGRETQYF; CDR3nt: TGTGCCAGCAGCTGGGGCAGGGGTCGGGAGACCCAGTACTTC
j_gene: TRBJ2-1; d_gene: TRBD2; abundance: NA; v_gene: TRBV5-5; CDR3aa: CASSSKSGRAYNEQFF; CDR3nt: TGTGCCAGCAGCTCAAAAAGCGGGAGGGCCTACAATGAGCAGTTCTTC
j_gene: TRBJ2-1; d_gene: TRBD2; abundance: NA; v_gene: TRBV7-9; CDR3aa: CASSPGGAWGNEQFF; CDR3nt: TGTGCCAGCAGCCCCGGGGGGGCTTGGGGGAATGAGCAGTTCTTC
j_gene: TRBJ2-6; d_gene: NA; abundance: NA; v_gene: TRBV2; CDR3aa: CASTRQSGANVLTF; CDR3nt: TGTGCCAGCACCCGCCAATCTGGGGCCAACGTCCTGACTTTC
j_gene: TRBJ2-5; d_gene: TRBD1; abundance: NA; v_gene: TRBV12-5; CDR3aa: CASATGDRGFQETQYF; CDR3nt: TGTGCTAGTGCTACAGGGGACAGGGGATTCCAAGAGACCCAGTACTTC
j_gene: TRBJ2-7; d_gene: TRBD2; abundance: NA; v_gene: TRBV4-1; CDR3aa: CASSPGLAGTYEQYF; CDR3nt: TGCGCCAGCAGCCCGGGACTAGCGGGAACCTACGAGCAGTACTTC
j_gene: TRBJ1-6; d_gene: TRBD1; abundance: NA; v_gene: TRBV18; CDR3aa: CASSLDRDSPLHF; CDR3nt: TGTGCCAGCTCACTCGACAGGGACTCACCCCTCCACTTT
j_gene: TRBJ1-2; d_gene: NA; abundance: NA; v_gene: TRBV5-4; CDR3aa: CASSLVGAYGYTF; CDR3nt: TGTGCCAGCAGCTTGGTCGGGGCTTATGGCTACACCTTC
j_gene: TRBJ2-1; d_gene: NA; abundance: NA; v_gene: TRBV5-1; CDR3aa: CASSPEGSSYNEQFF; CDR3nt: TGCGCCAGCAGCCCGGAGGGGAGCTCCTACAATGAGCAGTTCTTC
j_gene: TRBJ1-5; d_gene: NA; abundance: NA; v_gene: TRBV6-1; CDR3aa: CASSLNSNQPQHF; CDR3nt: TGTGCCAGCAGTTTAAATAGCAATCAGCCCCAGCATTTT
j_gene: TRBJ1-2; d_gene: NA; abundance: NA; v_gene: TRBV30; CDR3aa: CAWSPKKGLYGYTF; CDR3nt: TGTGCCTGGAGTCCCAAGAAGGGTCTCTATGGCTACACCTTC
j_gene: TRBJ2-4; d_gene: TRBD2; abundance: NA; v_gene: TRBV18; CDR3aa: CASSLLSGSGAKNIQYF; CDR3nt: TGTGCCAGCTCACTTCTCAGCGGGAGCGGCGCCAAAAACATTCAGTACTTC
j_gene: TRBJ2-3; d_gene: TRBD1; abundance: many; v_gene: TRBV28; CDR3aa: CAIEPQGADTQYF; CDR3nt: TGTGCCATCGAACCTCAGGGGGCAGATACGCAGTATTTT
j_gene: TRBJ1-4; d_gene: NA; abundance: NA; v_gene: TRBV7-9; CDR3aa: CASSGGWGAQPNEKLFF; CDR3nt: TGTGCCAGCTCCGGGGGCTGGGGGGCCCAACCAAATGAAAAACTGTTTTTT
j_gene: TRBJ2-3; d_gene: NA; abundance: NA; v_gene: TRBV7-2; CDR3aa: CASSSGPENKGTDTQYF; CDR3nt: TGTGCCAGCAGCTCCGGGCCGGAAAATAAGGGCACAGATACGCAGTATTTT
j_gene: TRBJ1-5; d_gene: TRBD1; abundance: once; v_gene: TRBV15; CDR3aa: CATSSTGTGSGNQPQHF; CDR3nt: TGTGCCACCAGCAGTACCGGGACAGGGAGTGGCAATCAGCCCCAGCATTTT
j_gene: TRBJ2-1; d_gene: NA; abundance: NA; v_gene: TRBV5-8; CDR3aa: CASSEGHLYNEQFF; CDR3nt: TGTGCCAGCAGCGAGGGACACCTCTACAATGAGCAGTTCTTC
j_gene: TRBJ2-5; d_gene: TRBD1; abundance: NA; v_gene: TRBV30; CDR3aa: CAWGTGTVRIETQYF; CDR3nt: TGTGCCTGGGGGACCGGGACAGTAAGAATCGAGACCCAGTACTTC
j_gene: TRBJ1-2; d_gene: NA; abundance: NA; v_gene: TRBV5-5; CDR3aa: CASSYASGEGYGYTF; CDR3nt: TGTGCCAGCAGCTATGCCTCGGGGGAAGGCTATGGCTACACCTTC
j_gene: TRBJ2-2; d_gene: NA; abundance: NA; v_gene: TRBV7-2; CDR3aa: CASSSGAPRAGELFF; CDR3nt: TGTGCCAGCAGCTCCGGGGCCCCCCGAGCCGGGGAGCTGTTTTTT
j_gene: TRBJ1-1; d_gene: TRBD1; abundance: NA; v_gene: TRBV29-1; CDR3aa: CSVRQGVNTEAFF; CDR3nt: TGCAGCGTTAGACAGGGGGTGAACACTGAAGCTTTCTTT
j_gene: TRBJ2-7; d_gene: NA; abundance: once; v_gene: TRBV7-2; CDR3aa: CASSPGRDWDKYF; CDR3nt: TGTGCCAGCAGCCCCGGTAGAGACTGGGACAAATACTTC
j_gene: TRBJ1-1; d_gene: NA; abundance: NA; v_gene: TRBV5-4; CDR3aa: CASSLVPGTEAFF; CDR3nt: TGTGCCAGCAGCTTGGTGCCGGGCACTGAAGCTTTCTTT
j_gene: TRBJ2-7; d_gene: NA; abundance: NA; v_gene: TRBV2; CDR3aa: CASSEIGTGDEQYF; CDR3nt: TGTGCCAGCAGTGAAATTGGGACCGGGGACGAGCAGTACTTC